This TCR beta chain was retrieved from a study of OX40 agonist ivuxolimab in advanced cancers. CDR3 size: 14 residues. Trimming removed 6 bases from V and 6 bases from J, with 18 bases in between. The germline V gene encodes CDR1 SNHLY and CDR2 FYNNEI. Measured with immunoSEQ multiplex PCR; TCRdb has only the in-frame clones, and not every one. This sample yields 65,000 to 85,000 clones, of which around 85% are seen a single time; roughly 2.5% belongs to the top ten. This clonotype was obtained from an adult with an advanced solid tumor such as melanoma, head and neck, liver or kidney cancer. This material consisted of CD4+ or CD8+ T cells sorted from blood, taken in a trial of the OX40 agonist ivuxolimab. V is TRBV2 and J is TRBJ2-7; unclear D gene. The CDR3 loop reads CASSLSVSPGEQYF. The CDR3 bases are TGTGCCAGCAGCTTATCAGTTTCCCCTGGCGAGCAGTACTTC.